The sequence of this T cell receptor (beta chain) was determined in a study of T-cell memory formation after mild COVID-19. The germline V gene encodes CDR1 SEHNR and CDR2 FQNEAQ (reference sequence). This CDR3 comprises 18 residues. V was clipped by 5 bases and J by 2 bases, with 19 bases between them. TCRdb re-derived calls from the 5' RACE reads in MiXCR, one entry per CDR3 protein. In the table there are 250,000 to 350,000 distinct CDR3 sequences, approximately 19% of which are singletons. Study results and caveats: Day 15 to 85 contracting clones showed balanced CD4/CD8; later expanders leaned CD4+. Memory cells collected pre-infection included some clones that later responded, suggesting cross-reactive memory joined.

This clonotype was seen more than once but under ten times. Its target is unknown. The TCR comes from a man aged 18 to 29 who had mild COVID-19 (a few samples of this study predate the infection). Cell type and time point are not known. The chain uses TRBV7-9 and TRBJ2-6; D possibly uses TRBD1 or TRBD2 (5 bases each). The sequencing sample was made of PBMCs or a T cell subset sorted from them (not recorded which). CDR3 in DNA: TGTGCCAGCAGCGAGGGGCGATTTGATGGGGCTGGGGCCAACGTCCTGACTTTC. Protein: CASSEGRFDGAGANVLTF.